The 3 T cell receptor beta chains presented below share a single source sample, sequenced in a study of technical replicates of blood from a handful of donors. This table comes from immunoSEQ multiplex PCR, and its TCRdb copy is limited to in-frame clones, with some not included. The table lists roughly 65,000 clones, 70% to 90% of them singletons. Material: PBMCs. These receptors all stem from a human donor in good health. Some clones in this sample may be carry-over from other donors' samples.

This chain links TRBV12-5 with TRBJ2-5, with a possible D match to TRBD2 (5 bases). This CDR3 is built from 15 residues. Per germline, CDR1 LGHNT and CDR2 FRNRAP. Trimming removed 1 base at V and 6 bases at J, with 15 bases between. The CDR3 DNA follows: TGTGCTAGTGGTTTGGATGGAACGAGAGGGCAGACCCAGTACTTC. Translated: CASGLDGTRGQTQYF. Filled out from reference TRBV12-5 and TRBJ2-5, the complete variable domain reads DARVTQTPRHKVTEMGQEVTMRCQPILGHNTVFWYRQTMMQGLELLAYFRNRAPLDDSGMPKDRFSAEMPDATLATLKIQPSEPRDSAVYFCASGLDGTRGQTQYFGPGTRLLVL.

The J gene is TRBJ1-2, the V gene TRBV6-5; D gene unclear. The germline gives CDR1 MNHEY, CDR2 SVGAGI. The V end was cut by 0 bases, the J end by 5 bases, with 7 bases between. CDR3 length: 13 residues. DNA for the CDR3: TGTGCCAGCAGTTACTCGATCGGTTATGGCTACACCTTC. Residues: CASSYSIGYGYTF.

This chain connects TRBV11-1 to TRBJ2-2; 11 bases fit TRBD2. V lost 5 bases and J lost 2; bases outside the gene matches: 7. Germline-derived CDR1 and CDR2 are SGHAT and FQDESV (reference sequence). This CDR3 spans 17 amino acids. CDR3 region: CASSPLAGAANTGELFF. The CDR3 DNA follows: TGTGCCAGCAGCCCACTAGCGGGAGCGGCTAACACCGGGGAGCTGTTTTTT.